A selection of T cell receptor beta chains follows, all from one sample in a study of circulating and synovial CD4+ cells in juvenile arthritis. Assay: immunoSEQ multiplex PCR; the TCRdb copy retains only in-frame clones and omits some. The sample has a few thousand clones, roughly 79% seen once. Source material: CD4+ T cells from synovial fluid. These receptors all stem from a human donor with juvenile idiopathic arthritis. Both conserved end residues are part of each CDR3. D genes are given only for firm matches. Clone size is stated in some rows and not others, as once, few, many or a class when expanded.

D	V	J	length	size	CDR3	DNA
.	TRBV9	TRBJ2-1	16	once	CASSQGLLLSYNEQFF	TGTGCCAGCAGCCAAGGACTTTTACTCTCCTACAATGAGCAGTTCTTC
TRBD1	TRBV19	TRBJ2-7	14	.	CASRSTGSSYEQYF	TGTGCCAGTAGGTCGACAGGGAGCTCCTACGAGCAGTACTTC
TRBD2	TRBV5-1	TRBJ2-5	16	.	CASSLAAGGWQETQYF	TGCGCCAGCAGCTTGGCCGCGGGGGGTTGGCAAGAGACCCAGTACTTC
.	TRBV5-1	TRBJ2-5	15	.	CASSLEQSPQETQYF	TGCGCCAGCAGCTTGGAACAGTCACCGCAAGAGACCCAGTACTTC
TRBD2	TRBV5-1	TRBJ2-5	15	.	CASSWRGAREETQYF	TGCGCCAGCAGCTGGCGGGGGGCCCGGGAGGAGACCCAGTACTTC
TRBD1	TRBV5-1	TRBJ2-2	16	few	CASSPGPTTGEGELFF	TGCGCCAGCAGCCCGGGCCCTACGACAGGGGAGGGGGAGCTGTTTTTT
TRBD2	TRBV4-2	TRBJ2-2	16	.	CASSQPSGGLGGELFF	TGTGCCAGCAGCCAACCTAGCGGGGGTCTTGGCGGGGAGCTGTTTTTT
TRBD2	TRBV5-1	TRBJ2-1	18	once	CASSRIGRGTSGNNEQFF	TGCGCCAGCAGCCGGATTGGCCGGGGCACTAGCGGAAACAATGAGCAGTTCTTC
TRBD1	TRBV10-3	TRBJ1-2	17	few	CAISEFKGGQGDYGYTF	TGTGCCATCAGTGAGTTCAAGGGAGGACAGGGCGACTATGGCTACACCTTC
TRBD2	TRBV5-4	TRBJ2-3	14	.	CASSPSGRGDTQYF	TGTGCCAGCAGCCCTAGCGGGAGGGGGGATACGCAGTATTTT
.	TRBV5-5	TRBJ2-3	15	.	CASRSTEKYTDTQYF	TGTGCCAGCAGATCTACAGAGAAGTACACAGATACGCAGTATTTT
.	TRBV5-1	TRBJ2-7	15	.	CASSSETGRSYEQYF	TGCGCCAGCAGCTCCGAGACAGGCCGCTCCTACGAGCAGTACTTC
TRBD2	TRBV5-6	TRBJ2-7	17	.	CASSIPGHRSGSYEQYF	TGTGCCAGCAGCATACCGGGACACCGAAGCGGGAGCTACGAGCAGTACTTC
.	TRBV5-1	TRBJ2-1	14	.	CASSLQRSGDEQFF	TGCGCCAGCAGCTTGCAGCGGAGCGGAGATGAGCAGTTCTTC
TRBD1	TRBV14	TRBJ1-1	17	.	CASSQDTKGQGNTEAFF	TGTGCCAGCAGCCAAGATACGAAGGGACAGGGGAACACTGAAGCTTTCTTT
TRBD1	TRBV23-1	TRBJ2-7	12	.	CASLQGGYEQYF	TGCGCCAGCTTACAGGGGGGCTACGAGCAGTACTTC
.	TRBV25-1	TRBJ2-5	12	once	CASSFSSGTQYF	TGTGCCAGCAGCTTTAGTAGCGGGACCCAGTACTTC
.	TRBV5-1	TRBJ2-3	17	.	CASSLELAGTGTDTQYF	TGCGCCAGCAGCTTGGAACTAGCCGGGACTGGCACAGATACGCAGTATTTT
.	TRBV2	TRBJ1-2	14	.	CASSPDSSNYGYTF	TGTGCCAGCAGCCCGGACAGTTCAAACTATGGCTACACCTTC
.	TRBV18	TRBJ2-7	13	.	CASSPPDRHRTYF	TGTGCCAGCTCACCACCTGATCGACACCGAACGTACTTC
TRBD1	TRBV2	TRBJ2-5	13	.	CASRDRVGETQYF	TGTGCCAGCAGGGACAGGGTCGGAGAGACCCAGTACTTC
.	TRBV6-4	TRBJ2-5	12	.	CASSDLRETQYF	TGTGCCAGCTCCGACTTGCGGGAGACCCAGTACTTC
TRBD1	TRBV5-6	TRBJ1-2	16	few	CASSYPNSGQVDGYTF	TGTGCCAGCAGTTACCCTAACTCGGGACAGGTAGATGGCTACACCTTC
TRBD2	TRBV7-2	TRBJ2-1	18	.	CASSRKSGLAGSYNEQFF	TGTGCCAGCAGCCGTAAGTCGGGACTAGCGGGCTCCTACAATGAGCAGTTCTTC
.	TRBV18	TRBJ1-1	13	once	CASSPFRDTEAFF	TGTGCCAGCTCACCTTTCAGGGACACTGAAGCTTTCTTT
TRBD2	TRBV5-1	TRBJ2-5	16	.	CASSLEGGTPQETQYF	TGCGCCAGCAGCTTGGAGGGAGGGACTCCACAAGAGACCCAGTACTTC
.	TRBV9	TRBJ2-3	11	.	CASSVGDTQYF	TGTGCCAGCAGCGTCGGGGATACGCAGTATTTT
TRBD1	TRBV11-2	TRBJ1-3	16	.	CASSLLAGGAGNTIYF	TGTGCCAGCAGCTTACTCGCAGGGGGCGCGGGAAACACCATATATTTT
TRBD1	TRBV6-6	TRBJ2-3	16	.	CASSHTAGQGRDTQYF	TGTGCCAGCAGCCACACGGCGGGACAGGGAAGGGATACGCAGTATTTT
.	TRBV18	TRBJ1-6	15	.	CASSPPSVRNSPLHF	TGTGCCAGCTCACCACCCTCGGTCCGAAATTCACCCCTCCACTTT
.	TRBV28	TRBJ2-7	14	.	CASSAGQSIYEQYF	TGTGCCAGCAGTGCGGGACAGAGCATCTACGAGCAGTACTTC
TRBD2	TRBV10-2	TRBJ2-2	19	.	CASAGRLAGGPENTGELFF	TGCGCCAGCGCCGGCCGACTAGCGGGGGGACCCGAAAACACCGGGGAGCTGTTTTTT
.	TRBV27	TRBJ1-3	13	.	CASRGLSGNTIYF	TGTGCCAGCAGGGGGCTCTCTGGAAACACCATATATTTT
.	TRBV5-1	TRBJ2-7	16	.	CASSPEEAASSYEQYF	TGCGCCAGCAGCCCGGAGGAAGCCGCTAGCTCCTACGAGCAGTACTTC
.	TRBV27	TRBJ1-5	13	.	CASSLRGYQPQHF	TGTGCCAGCAGTTTAAGGGGGTATCAGCCCCAGCATTTT
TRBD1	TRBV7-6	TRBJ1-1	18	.	CASSPSLPGQGRNTEAFF	TGTGCCAGCAGCCCCTCACTCCCGGGACAGGGGCGGAACACTGAAGCTTTCTTT
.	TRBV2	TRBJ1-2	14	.	CASSEDRLNYGYTF	TGTGCCAGCAGTGAAGACAGGTTAAACTATGGCTACACCTTC
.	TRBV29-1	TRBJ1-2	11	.	CSGLTVDGYTF	TGCAGCGGCCTTACAGTTGATGGCTACACCTTC
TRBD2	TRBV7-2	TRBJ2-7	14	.	CASSFKREVGEQYF	TGTGCCAGCAGCTTCAAGCGGGAGGTCGGCGAGCAGTACTTC
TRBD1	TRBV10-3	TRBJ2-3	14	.	CAISDRGKEDTQYF	TGTGCCATCAGCGACAGGGGGAAAGAAGATACGCAGTATTTT
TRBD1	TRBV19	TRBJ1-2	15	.	CASSTGTARNYGYTF	TGTGCCAGTAGTACTGGGACAGCCCGTAACTATGGCTACACCTTC
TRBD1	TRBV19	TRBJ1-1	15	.	CASSPQTQGDTEAFF	TGTGCCAGTAGTCCCCAAACCCAGGGGGACACTGAAGCTTTCTTT
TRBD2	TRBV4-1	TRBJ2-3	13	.	CASSQLGGDTQYF	TGCGCCAGCAGCCAATTGGGGGGGGATACGCAGTATTTT
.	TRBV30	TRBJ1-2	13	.	CAWNGRSNYGYTF	TGTGCCTGGAATGGCAGATCTAACTATGGCTACACCTTC
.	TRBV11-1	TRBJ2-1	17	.	CASSFREAGSSYNEQFF	TGTGCCAGCAGCTTCCGCGAGGCCGGGAGCTCCTACAATGAGCAGTTCTTC
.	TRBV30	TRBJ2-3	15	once	CAWSGLAMGADTQYF	TGTGCCTGGAGCGGTCTAGCGATGGGGGCAGATACGCAGTATTTT
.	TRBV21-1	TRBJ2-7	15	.	CASSKGAGPHYEQYF	TGTGCCAGCAGCAAAGGGGCGGGACCCCACTACGAGCAGTACTTC
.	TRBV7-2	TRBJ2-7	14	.	CASIGGRFSYEQYF	TGTGCCAGCATCGGAGGGCGGTTCTCCTACGAGCAGTACTTC